This is a list of T cell receptor beta chains from one sample in a study of T cell repertoires in cytomegalovirus infection. These TCRs' antigens remain unknown. TCRdb re-called the reads with MiXCR, one entry per CDR3 protein. The sample holds 800,000 to 950,000 distinct CDR3 sequences, over 25% seen once. Sequences were derived from cultured CD8+ T cells from PBMCs, sampled from culture after CMV antigen stimulation. The receptors were gathered from a human donor in good health (CMV status not recorded). Some clones in this sample may be carry-over from other donors' samples. The CDR3 runs from the conserved cysteine through the conserved F or W. The D gene is left open where the match is weak. Rows may omit the clone size; those that give it use once, few, many or a size class.

clone_size	v_call	j_call	d_call	cdr3_aa	cdr3_nt
many	TRBV28	TRBJ1-6	TRBD1	CASSPDRGYNSPLHF	TGTGCCAGCAGTCCGGACAGGGGCTATAATTCACCCCTCCACTTT
-	TRBV7-9	TRBJ2-3	-	CASSSSDGKNTQYF	TGTGCCAGCAGCTCCAGTGATGGGAAAAATACGCAGTATTTT
-	TRBV13	TRBJ1-3	-	CASSFGLIGNTIYF	TGTGCCAGCAGCTTCGGGTTAATTGGAAACACCATATATTTT
few	TRBV7-9	TRBJ2-3	-	CASTRDEDTQYF	TGTGCCAGCACCCGGGACGAGGATACGCAGTATTTT
-	TRBV2	TRBJ1-4	-	CASSDTPAGNEKLFF	TGTGCCAGCAGTGACACTCCCGCCGGTAATGAAAAACTGTTTTTT
-	TRBV5-5	TRBJ1-5	-	CASSLKSVNQPQHF	TGTGCCAGCAGCTTGAAGTCAGTCAATCAGCCCCAGCATTTT
-	TRBV4-3	TRBJ1-6	TRBD1	CASSPGGTGVSPLHF	TGCGCCAGCAGCCCCGGCGGGACAGGGGTTTCACCCCTCCACTTT
many	TRBV7-6	TRBJ2-1	TRBD2	CASSNTSGGAYNEQFF	TGTGCCAGCAGCAACACTAGCGGGGGGGCCTACAATGAGCAGTTCTTC
-	TRBV6-4	TRBJ2-6	-	CASSDGGSGANVLTF	TGTGCCAGCAGTGATGGTGGATCTGGGGCCAACGTCCTGACTTTC
few	TRBV11-2	TRBJ1-2	-	CASSYKQSGGYTF	TGTGCCAGCAGTTATAAACAGTCGGGCGGCTACACCTTC
many	TRBV12-3/TRBV12-4	TRBJ2-7	TRBD2	CASRGLAGGYEQYF	TGTGCCAGCAGGGGACTAGCGGGGGGTTACGAGCAGTACTTC
-	TRBV6-2/TRBV6-3	TRBJ2-1	TRBD2	CASTVAGGPYNEQFF	TGTGCCAGCACCGTAGCGGGGGGGCCTTACAATGAGCAGTTCTTC
few	TRBV12-3/TRBV12-4	TRBJ2-2	-	CASTFGSGELFF	TGTGCCAGCACCTTCGGGTCCGGGGAGCTGTTTTTT
-	TRBV4-1	TRBJ2-2	-	CASSQDSVPEGELFF	TGCGCCAGCAGCCAAGATTCAGTCCCAGAAGGGGAGCTGTTTTTT
many	TRBV7-6	TRBJ2-7	TRBD1	CASSSGQGATYEQYF	TGTGCCAGCAGCTCCGGACAGGGGGCAACCTACGAGCAGTACTTC
few	TRBV6-5	TRBJ1-3	-	CASGGALGNTIYF	TGTGCCAGCGGGGGGGCTCTCGGAAACACCATATATTTT
-	TRBV7-3	TRBJ2-6	-	CASSLPLPVETGANVLTF	TGTGCCAGCAGCTTACCCCTCCCAGTGGAAACTGGGGCCAACGTCCTGACTTTC
-	TRBV9	TRBJ1-1	-	CASTPWVGSSRGNTEAFF	TGTGCCAGCACCCCCTGGGTAGGTTCTTCCCGTGGGAACACTGAAGCTTTCTTT
-	TRBV5-6	TRBJ1-2	TRBD1	CASSYRDRSIKGYTF	TGTGCCAGCAGCTACCGGGACAGGTCCATAAAGGGCTACACCTTC
many	TRBV7-9	TRBJ1-1	-	CASGGQFLLNTEAFF	TGTGCCAGCGGTGGACAGTTTCTACTTAACACTGAAGCTTTCTTT
-	TRBV11-2	TRBJ1-3	-	CASSLGQGAGNTIYF	TGTGCCAGCAGCTTAGGGCAGGGTGCCGGAAACACCATATATTTT
-	TRBV6-5	TRBJ2-1	-	CASSISRTSYNEQFF	TGTGCCAGCAGTATAAGTAGGACCTCCTACAATGAGCAGTTCTTC
once	TRBV5-4	TRBJ1-2	TRBD1	CASSPPGQGTIYGYTF	TGTGCCAGCAGCCCCCCGGGACAGGGGACGATCTATGGCTACACCTTC
-	TRBV14	TRBJ2-5	TRBD1	CASSKEDAAYRGPGETQYF	TGTGCCAGCAGCAAAGAGGACGCCGCCTACAGGGGGCCCGGGGAGACCCAGTACTTC
-	TRBV9	TRBJ1-1	-	CASSVGGGSVAEAFF	TGTGCCAGCAGCGTAGGTGGAGGGAGTGTCGCTGAAGCTTTCTTT
-	TRBV12-3/TRBV12-4	TRBJ1-2	-	CASSLEGARPYGYTF	TGTGCCAGCAGTTTAGAAGGGGCCCGACCTTATGGCTACACCTTC
-	TRBV7-6	TRBJ2-7	-	CASSPTLKYEQYF	TGTGCCAGCAGTCCAACACTGAAATACGAGCAGTACTTC
many	TRBV11-1	TRBJ1-1	TRBD1	CASSLKGQGLDTEAFF	TGTGCCAGCAGCTTAAAAGGACAGGGGTTGGACACTGAAGCTTTCTTT
-	TRBV7-2	TRBJ2-7	TRBD2	CASSLGLASYYEQYF	TGTGCCAGCAGCTTAGGACTAGCGTCATACTACGAGCAGTACTTC
-	TRBV7-9	TRBJ2-3	-	CASSFPPDSPTTDTQYF	TGTGCCAGCAGCTTCCCGCCGGACAGCCCCACCACAGATACGCAGTATTTT
many	TRBV7-6	TRBJ2-2	-	CASSLYRNTGELFF	TGTGCCAGCAGCTTATACAGAAACACCGGGGAGCTGTTTTTT
-	TRBV19	TRBJ2-1	-	CASSIGGADYNEQFF	TGTGCCAGTAGTATAGGGGGAGCAGACTACAATGAGCAGTTCTTC
-	TRBV10-2	TRBJ1-2	TRBD1	CASSVRQGEYGYTF	TGCGCCAGCAGTGTAAGACAGGGGGAGTATGGCTACACCTTC
few	TRBV6-2/TRBV6-3	TRBJ2-1	TRBD2	CASRLRLAGTHNEQFF	TGTGCCAGCAGACTAAGACTAGCGGGAACACACAATGAGCAGTTCTTC
-	TRBV27	TRBJ1-2	-	CASSLLSYRRANPLGYGYTF	TGTGCCAGCAGTTTATTATCATATCGGCGAGCCAACCCCCTGGGATATGGCTACACCTTC
-	TRBV5-1	TRBJ2-5	-	CANSVQETQYF	TGCGCCAACAGCGTGCAAGAGACCCAGTACTTC
-	TRBV7-2	TRBJ2-1	TRBD2	CASSFLADSYNEQFF	TGTGCCAGCAGCTTTCTAGCGGACTCCTACAATGAGCAGTTCTTC
-	TRBV7-9	TRBJ1-4	-	CASQQGGDEKLFF	TGTGCCAGTCAACAGGGTGGCGATGAAAAACTGTTTTTT
-	TRBV27	TRBJ2-5	-	CASSPRDVRMKETQYF	TGTGCCAGCAGTCCCCGGGACGTGAGGATGAAAGAGACCCAGTACTTC
-	TRBV4-1	TRBJ1-1	-	CASSLYSLNTEAFF	TGCGCCAGCAGCCTTTACAGCTTGAACACTGAAGCTTTCTTT
-	TRBV5-4	TRBJ1-3	-	CASSLDSTGNTIYF	TGTGCCAGCAGCTTGGACTCAACTGGAAACACCATATATTTT
-	TRBV4-1	TRBJ2-1	-	CASSPLSQGSNEQFF	TGCGCCAGCAGCCCCCTATCTCAGGGGAGCAATGAGCAGTTCTTC
-	TRBV6-5	TRBJ1-6	-	CASSYLAFQPDSPLHF	TGTGCCAGCAGTTATCTCGCGTTCCAACCAGATTCACCCCTCCACTTT
-	TRBV7-6	TRBJ2-3	TRBD1	CASSSPLQGKVTDTQYF	TGTGCCAGCAGCTCCCCCCTACAGGGGAAAGTCACAGATACGCAGTATTTT
-	TRBV27	TRBJ2-1	TRBD2	CASSPPAAGGQNEQFF	TGTGCCAGCAGCCCCCCAGCAGCGGGGGGGCAAAATGAGCAGTTCTTC
-	TRBV5-1	TRBJ1-2	TRBD1	CASSLTGGFEDYGYTF	TGCGCCAGCAGCTTGACAGGGGGCTTTGAAGACTATGGCTACACCTTC
-	TRBV19	TRBJ2-4	-	CASSKVYGQRAKNIQYF	TGTGCCAGTAGTAAGGTTTATGGTCAGAGAGCCAAAAACATTCAGTACTTC
-	TRBV29-1	TRBJ2-3	-	CSVVLRTDTQYF	TGCAGCGTTGTTCTACGCACAGATACGCAGTATTTT
-	TRBV6-2/TRBV6-3	TRBJ2-3	TRBD2	CASSYPTSGGTDTQYF	TGTGCCAGCAGTTACCCGACTAGCGGGGGTACAGATACGCAGTATTTT
-	TRBV6-5	TRBJ2-7	-	CASSYSGGGPTYEQYF	TGTGCCAGCAGTTACTCAGGGGGGGGGCCAACCTACGAGCAGTACTTC
few	TRBV10-3	TRBJ2-1	-	CAISEPGGAEQFF	TGTGCCATCAGTGAGCCTGGGGGGGCTGAGCAGTTCTTC
-	TRBV5-4	TRBJ2-5	-	CASSLGHTETQYF	TGTGCCAGCAGCCTGGGACATACAGAGACCCAGTACTTC
few	TRBV4-1	TRBJ2-3	TRBD1	CASSLQENTGADADTQYF	TGCGCCAGCAGCCTCCAAGAGAATACAGGGGCCGACGCAGATACGCAGTATTTT
many	TRBV12-3/TRBV12-4	TRBJ1-3	-	CASSYSPAVSGNTIYF	TGTGCCAGCAGTTATTCCCCAGCCGTCTCTGGAAACACCATATATTTT
many	TRBV27	TRBJ2-3	-	CASSLDPPGAVTDTQYF	TGTGCCAGCAGTTTAGATCCGCCAGGGGCGGTTACAGATACGCAGTATTTT
-	TRBV6-5	TRBJ2-1	-	CASTLTLAEWDNEQFF	TGTGCCAGCACTCTAACTCTGGCAGAGTGGGACAATGAGCAGTTCTTC
few	TRBV7-2	TRBJ1-1	TRBD1	CASSLETGTTEAFF	TGTGCCAGCAGCTTAGAGACAGGGACTACCGAAGCTTTCTTT
-	TRBV10-2	TRBJ2-7	-	CASSGLDGSYEQYF	TGCGCCAGCAGTGGACTAGACGGCTCCTACGAGCAGTACTTC
-	TRBV4-2	TRBJ1-4	-	CASSQVFGQGKGEEKLFF	TGTGCCAGCAGCCAAGTATTCGGGCAGGGCAAGGGAGAAGAAAAACTGTTTTTT
-	TRBV20-1	TRBJ1-2	-	CSARDLWGGAYGYTF	TGCAGTGCTAGGGACCTATGGGGGGGCGCCTATGGCTACACCTTC